This TCR beta chain was profiled in a study of T cell changes during pregnancy in multiple sclerosis (dated by TCRdb to between 2018 and 2020). Regarding the study in general: In women with multiple sclerosis, the researchers looked at how the T cell repertoire shifted as pregnancy progressed.

For this clone: This clone's antigen is unknown. No much larger clone is present one base from it, and per-base qualities are unavailable.

The germline V gene provides CDR1 SQVTM and CDR2 ANQGSEA. The CDR3 runs 16 amino acids, cysteine and phenylalanine included. The sequence is cut down to CDR3 DNA, 48 bases in frame from base 1. After removal of 3 bases from V and 0 bases from J, the junction retains 3 bases not matched to a gene. The library was produced with the immunoSEQ multiplex PCR assay. Not all clones reach the TCRdb copy of this immuneACCESS table, which keeps in-frame sequences only. Checked studies attribute under half of the gap to unresolved V genes and leave the rest unexplained. This sample is represented by roughly 40,000 clones; roughly nine tenths of them were singletons. The ten largest clones capture approximately 8.3% of the sample.

This clonotype was obtained from a female donor with multiple sclerosis, enrolled in a pregnancy study. Sequenced here: CD8+ T cells from peripheral blood mononuclear cells, sampled before pregnancy. The chain is assembled from TRBV29-1 and TRBJ2-7, with 15 bases aligning to TRBD2. CDR3 region: CSVDGTSGRPSYEQYF. The nucleotide sequence reads as follows: TGCAGCGTTGACGGGACTAGCGGGAGGCCCTCCTACGAGCAGTACTTC.